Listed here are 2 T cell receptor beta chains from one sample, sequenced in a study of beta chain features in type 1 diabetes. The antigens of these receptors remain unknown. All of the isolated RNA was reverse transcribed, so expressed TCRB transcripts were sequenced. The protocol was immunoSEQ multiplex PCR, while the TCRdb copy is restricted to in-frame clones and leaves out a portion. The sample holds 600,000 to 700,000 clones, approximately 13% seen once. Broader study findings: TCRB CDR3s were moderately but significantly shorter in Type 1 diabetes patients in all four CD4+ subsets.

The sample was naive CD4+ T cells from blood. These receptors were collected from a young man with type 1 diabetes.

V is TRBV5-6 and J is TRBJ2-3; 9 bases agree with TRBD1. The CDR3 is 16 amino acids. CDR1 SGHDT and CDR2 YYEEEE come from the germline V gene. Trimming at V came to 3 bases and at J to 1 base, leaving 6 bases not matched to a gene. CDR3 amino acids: CASSSRTGAGTDTQYF. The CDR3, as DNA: TGTGCCAGCAGCTCCCGGACAGGGGCCGGCACAGATACGCAGTATTTT.

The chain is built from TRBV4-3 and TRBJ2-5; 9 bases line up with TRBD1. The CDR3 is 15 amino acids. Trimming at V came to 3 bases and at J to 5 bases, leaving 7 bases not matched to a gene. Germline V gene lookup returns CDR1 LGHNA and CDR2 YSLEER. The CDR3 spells CASSHAQGAGETQYF. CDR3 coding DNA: TGCGCCAGCAGCCACGCACAGGGGGCTGGGGAGACCCAGTACTTC.